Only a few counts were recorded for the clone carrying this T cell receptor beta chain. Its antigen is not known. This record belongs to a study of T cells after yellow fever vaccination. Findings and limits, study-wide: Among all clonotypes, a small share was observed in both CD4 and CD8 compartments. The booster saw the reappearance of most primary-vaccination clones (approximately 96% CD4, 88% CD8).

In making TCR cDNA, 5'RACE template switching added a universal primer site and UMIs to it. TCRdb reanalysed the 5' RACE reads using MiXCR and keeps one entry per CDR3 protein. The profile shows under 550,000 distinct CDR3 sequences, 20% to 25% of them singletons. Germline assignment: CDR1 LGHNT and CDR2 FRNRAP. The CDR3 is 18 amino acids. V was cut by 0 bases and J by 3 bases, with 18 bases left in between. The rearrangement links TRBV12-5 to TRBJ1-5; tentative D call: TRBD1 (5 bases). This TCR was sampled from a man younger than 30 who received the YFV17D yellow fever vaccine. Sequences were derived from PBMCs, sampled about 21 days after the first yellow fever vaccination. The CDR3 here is CASGLVLGATDSNQPQHF. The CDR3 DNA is TGTGCTAGTGGTTTGGTACTTGGGGCTACCGATTCCAATCAGCCCCAGCATTTT.